A single sample is the source of the 14 T cell receptor beta chains below, sequenced in a study of T cell repertoires in cytomegalovirus infection. TCRdb re-called the reads with MiXCR, one entry per CDR3 protein. The data contain hundreds of thousands of distinct CDR3 sequences, 9.5% of them singletons. Sequenced: PBMCs. Receptors originate from a human donor in good health (CMV status not recorded). Some clones in this sample may be carry-over from other donors' samples.

The V gene is TRBV27, the J gene TRBJ1-2; D unclear. Germline V CDR1 and CDR2: MNHEY, SMNVEV (reference sequence). V lost 6 bases to trimming and J lost 2 bases, with 13 bases between them. CDR3 size: 14 residues. In nucleotides, the CDR3 is TGTGCCAGCAGCCCCGACGGTGACAACTATGGCTACACCTTC. Translating gives CASSPDGDNYGYTF.

Only a few counts were recorded for this clonotype. V usage is TRBV7-3 and J usage is TRBJ2-7, with TRBD1 matching 9 bases. Losses at the gene ends were 5 bases for V and 6 bases for J; bases not matched to a gene: 5. The CDR3 has 13 residues. CDR1 and CDR2 (germline): SGHTA, FQGTGA. DNA for the CDR3: TGTGCCAGCAGCCCGGACAGGGGAGGCGAGCAGTACTTC. The encoded protein is CASSPDRGGEQYF.

This clonotype was counted between two and nine times. The J gene is TRBJ2-1, the V gene TRBV27, with 9 bases matching TRBD1. The CDR3 loop spans 16 amino acids. Germline CDR1 MNHEY, CDR2 SMNVEV (reference sequence). J lost 5 bases, V lost 4 bases, and 9 bases had no gene match. CDR3 loop: CASSSVGDRVHNEQFF. CDR3 coding DNA: TGTGCCAGCAGTTCGGTAGGGGACAGGGTCCACAATGAGCAGTTCTTC.

The V call is TRBV7-3, the J call TRBJ2-3, with 9 bases aligning to TRBD2. The V gene end was trimmed by 5 bases and the J gene end by 0 bases; junction bases not matched to a gene: 6. Germline-derived CDR1 and CDR2 are SGHTA and FQGTGA. This CDR3 region has 16 residues. CDR3 region: CASSPRGGASTDTQYF. The DNA for the CDR3 is TGTGCCAGCAGCCCGCGGGGGGGGGCTAGCACAGATACGCAGTATTTT. The full variable domain, in which reference TRBV7-3 and TRBJ2-3 provide the parts outside the CDR3, is GAGVSQTPSNKVTEKGKYVELRCDPISGHTALYWYRQSLGQGPEFLIYFQGTGAADDSGLPNDRFFAVRPEGSVSTLKIQRTERGDSAVYLCASSPRGGASTDTQYFGPGTRLTVL.

There are many counts of this clonotype. V is TRBV6-6 and J is TRBJ1-1; TRBD1 matches at 7 bases. The V and J ends lost 7 bases and 1 base, in that order; junction bases with no gene match: 6. Per germline, CDR1 MNHNY and CDR2 SVGAGI (reference sequence). The CDR3 contains 14 residues. This CDR3 reads CASKEDRQNTEAFF. CDR3 coding DNA: TGTGCCAGCAAAGAGGACAGGCAGAACACTGAAGCTTTCTTT.

The genes are TRBV12-3 or TRBV12-4 and TRBJ1-2; 7 nucleotides match TRBD1. J lost 4 bases, V lost 3 bases, and 5 bases had no gene match. This CDR3 has 14 residues. CDR3 sequence: CASSLWDSVYGYTF. The CDR3 region has the DNA TGTGCCAGCAGTTTGTGGGACAGCGTCTATGGCTACACCTTC.

This clonotype was counted at least ten times. The chain joins TRBV7-2 to TRBJ2-1; 9 bases line up with TRBD2. Germline lookup yields CDR1 SGHTA and CDR2 FQGNSA. CDR3 length equals 18 residues. V shed 1 base, J shed 6 bases, and the junction held 13 bases outside the gene matches. CDR3 loop: CASSLVLRRGGSGNEQFF. In nucleotides, the CDR3 is TGTGCCAGCAGCTTAGTCCTTCGGCGGGGGGGAAGTGGCAATGAGCAGTTCTTC. Filled out from reference TRBV7-2 and TRBJ2-1, the complete variable domain reads GAGVSQSPSNKVTEKGKDVELRCDPISGHTALYWYRQSLGQGLEFLIYFQGNSAPDKSGLPSDRFSAERTGGSVSTLTIQRTQQEDSAVYLCASSLVLRRGGSGNEQFFGPGTRLTVL.

This clonotype turned up a few times. The chain combines TRBV27 with TRBJ2-5; 9 nucleotides align to TRBD1. The V gene end was trimmed by 4 bases and the J gene end by 1 base; junction bases not matched to a gene: 4. Looked up from germline, CDR1 is MNHEY and CDR2 is SMNVEV (reference sequence). The CDR3 extends over 15 amino acids. Here the CDR3 DNA reads TGTGCCAGCAGTTCGACAGGGGGAAGCCAAGAGACCCAGTACTTC. It specifies CASSSTGGSQETQYF.

This clonotype was observed many times. The V and J genes are TRBV28 and TRBJ2-5; D is tentatively TRBD1 or TRBD2 (5 bases each). This CDR3 is built from 16 residues. Per germline, CDR1 MDHEN and CDR2 SYDVKM. The V end was cut by 8 bases, the J end by 1 base, with 20 bases between. In DNA, the CDR3 is TGTGCCAGCTCCCCCTGGGGGTTGAGAGTCCAAGAGACCCAGTACTTC. It is translated as CASSPWGLRVQETQYF. Filled out from reference TRBV28 and TRBJ2-5, the complete variable domain reads DVKVTQSSRYLVKRTGEKVFLECVQDMDHENMFWYRQDPGLGLRLIYFSYDVKMKEKGDIPEGYSVSREKKERFSLILESASTNQTSMYLCASSPWGLRVQETQYFGPGTRLLVL.

This clonotype was observed at least ten times. V and J are TRBV28 and TRBJ1-1, with D possibly matching TRBD1 (5 bases). Trimming pared 4 bases from V and 0 bases from J, leaving 12 bases between. Germline-derived CDR1 and CDR2 are MDHEN and SYDVKM. The CDR3 length is 15 residues. The CDR3 region is CASSSSGLMNTEAFF. In nucleotides, the CDR3 is TGTGCCAGCAGTTCCTCGGGACTCATGAACACTGAAGCTTTCTTT. Filled out from reference TRBV28 and TRBJ1-1, the complete variable domain reads DVKVTQSSRYLVKRTGEKVFLECVQDMDHENMFWYRQDPGLGLRLIYFSYDVKMKEKGDIPEGYSVSREKKERFSLILESASTNQTSMYLCASSSSGLMNTEAFFGQGTRLTVV.

In regard to this clonotype: A much larger clone sits a single nucleotide away, making a read error possible. V gene TRBV4-2 combines with J gene TRBJ1-6; 7 bases map to TRBD1. The CDR3 totals 15 residues. The germline V gene encodes CDR1 LGHNA and CDR2 YNFKEQ. The CDR3 loop is CASSQGDRVNSLLHF. In nucleotides, the CDR3 is TGTGCCAGCAGCCAAGGCGACAGGGTAAATTCACTCCTCCACTTT.

This sequence joins TRBV7-2 and TRBJ2-7; 8 bases map to TRBD2. This CDR3 region has 13 residues. V was pared by 11 bases and J by 3 bases, with 9 bases of the junction left unmatched. Germline V gene lookup returns CDR1 SGHTA and CDR2 FQGNSA. CDR3 amino acids: CASAAGVGYEQYF. In nucleotides, the CDR3 is TGTGCCTCGGCAGCGGGAGTGGGCTACGAGCAGTACTTC. Together with reference TRBV7-2 and TRBJ2-7, the CDR3 gives the full variable domain: GAGVSQSPSNKVTEKGKDVELRCDPISGHTALYWYRQSLGQGLEFLIYFQGNSAPDKSGLPSDRFSAERTGGSVSTLTIQRTQQEDSAVYLCASAAGVGYEQYFGPGTRLTVT.

In its sample, this clonotype was seen many times. The gene calls are TRBV2 and TRBJ2-3, with unresolved D. Germline CDR1 is SNHLY and CDR2 is FYNNEI. The CDR3 is 13 amino acids. Deletions cut 4 bases from V and 1 base from J, with 6 bases between. In DNA, the CDR3 is TGTGCCAGCAGTGTCCGGGGCACAGATACGCAGTATTTT. Encoded protein: CASSVRGTDTQYF.

In its sample, this clonotype was seen many times. This chain links TRBV7-2 with TRBJ1-1; the D gene is possibly TRBD1 (5 bases). The CDR3 consists of 15 residues. Per the germline V gene, CDR1 is SGHTA and CDR2 is FQGNSA. Trimming removed 5 bases from V and 1 base from J, with 14 bases in between. This chain's CDR3 is CASSDRGVGNTEAFF. The CDR3 nucleotides are TGTGCCAGCAGCGATAGAGGGGTGGGGAACACTGAAGCTTTCTTT.